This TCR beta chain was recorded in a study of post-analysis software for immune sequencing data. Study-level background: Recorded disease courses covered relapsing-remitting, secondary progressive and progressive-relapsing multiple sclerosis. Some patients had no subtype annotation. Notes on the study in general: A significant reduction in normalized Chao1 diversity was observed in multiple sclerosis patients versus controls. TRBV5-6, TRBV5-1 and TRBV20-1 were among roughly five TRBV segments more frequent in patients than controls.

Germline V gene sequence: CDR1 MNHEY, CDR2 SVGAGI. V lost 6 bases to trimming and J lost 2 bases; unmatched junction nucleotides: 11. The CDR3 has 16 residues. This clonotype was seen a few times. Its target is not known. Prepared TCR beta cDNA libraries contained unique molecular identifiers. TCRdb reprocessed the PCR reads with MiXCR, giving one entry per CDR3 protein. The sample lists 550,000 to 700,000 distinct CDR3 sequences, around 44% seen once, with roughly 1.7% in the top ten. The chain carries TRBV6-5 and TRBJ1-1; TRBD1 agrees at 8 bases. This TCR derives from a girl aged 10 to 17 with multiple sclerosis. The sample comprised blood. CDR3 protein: CASRSTGGARNTEAFF. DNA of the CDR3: TGTGCCAGCAGGTCCACAGGGGGGGCGCGTAACACTGAAGCTTTCTTT.